This is a list of T cell receptor beta chains from one sample in a study of blood T cells in healthy people across ages. TCRdb fed the 5' RACE reads into MiXCR, producing one record per CDR3 protein. The table lists around 1.5 million distinct CDR3 sequences, 45% to 70% of them singletons. Material for sequencing was blood. The receptors were gathered from a man aged 18 to 35 in good health. Both conserved end residues are part of each CDR3. D genes are given only for firm matches. Expanded clones get a size class; other rows say once, few or many, or leave the size out.

D gene | CDR3 length | J gene | clone size | V gene | CDR3 DNA | CDR3 protein
TRBD2 | 15 | TRBJ2-1 | many | TRBV4-1 | TGCGCCAGCAGCCCCGGGCTAGCGGGGAGGAATGAGCAGTTCTTC | CASSPGLAGRNEQFF
- | 13 | TRBJ1-5 | - | TRBV9 | TGTGCCAGCAGCCCGGCCCACAATCAGCCCCAGCATTTT | CASSPAHNQPQHF
TRBD2 | 14 | TRBJ2-3 | once | TRBV28 | TGTGCCAGCATTCCGGGACTAGCCTCAGATACGCAGTATTTT | CASIPGLASDTQYF
TRBD1 | 15 | TRBJ1-6 | few | TRBV20-1 | TGCAGTGCTAGAGCCCTGGGACAGTATAATTCACCCCTCCACTTT | CSARALGQYNSPLHF
TRBD1 | 15 | TRBJ2-5 | - | TRBV13 | TGTGCCAGCAGCCAAGGGACAGGGGGCATAGAGACCCAGTACTTC | CASSQGTGGIETQYF
- | 13 | TRBJ1-5 | many | TRBV27 | TGTGCCAGCAGTTTATTGGGCAATCAGCCCCAGCATTTT | CASSLLGNQPQHF
- | 13 | TRBJ2-1 | - | TRBV6-2/TRBV6-3 | TGTGCCAGCAGTTACGGGCCGGAGGATGAGCAGTTCTTC | CASSYGPEDEQFF
TRBD2 | 12 | TRBJ2-1 | once | TRBV3-1 | TGTGCCAGTAGCGGGAGTGACAATGAGCAGTTCTTC | CASSGSDNEQFF
- | 12 | TRBJ2-7 | - | TRBV2 | TGTGCCAGCAGAGGGGGGAACTACGAGCAGTACTTC | CASRGGNYEQYF
- | 14 | TRBJ1-6 | once | TRBV12-3/TRBV12-4 | TGTGCCAGCAGCCTGCCAGGGGTTAATTCACCCCTCCACTTT | CASSLPGVNSPLHF
- | 16 | TRBJ2-5 | - | TRBV5-1 | TGCGCCAGCAGCTTAGGACCCTATGCCAACCAAGAAACCCAGTACTTC | CASSLGPYANQETQYF
- | 15 | TRBJ2-1 | - | TRBV20-1 | TGCAGTGCTAGGGCTCAGGGATATACGTCCAATGAGCAGTTCTTC | CSARAQGYTSNEQFF
- | 15 | TRBJ2-3 | many | TRBV4-3 | TGCGCCAGCAGCCCCCGGTTGACAAGCACAGATACGCAGTATTTT | CASSPRLTSTDTQYF
- | 14 | TRBJ1-5 | - | TRBV29-1 | TGCAGCGTGGCCGATGGTACGAGCAATCAGCCCCAGCATTTT | CSVADGTSNQPQHF
TRBD1 | 14 | TRBJ1-2 | - | TRBV28 | TGTGCCAGCAGTTTTAGCGGGACAGTCTATGGCTACACCTTC | CASSFSGTVYGYTF
- | 13 | TRBJ1-2 | few | TRBV29-1 | TGCAGCGCTCGACCCTCGGACATCTATGGCTACACCTTC | CSARPSDIYGYTF
TRBD1 | 18 | TRBJ1-1 | - | TRBV5-1 | TGCGCCAGCAGCTTTCCCCACACAGGGGCGCCTGTAGTCGCTGAAGCTTTCTTT | CASSFPHTGAPVVAEAFF
- | 15 | TRBJ2-3 | - | TRBV12-3/TRBV12-4 | TGTGCCAGCAGTTCACTACCCACTAGCACAGATACGCAGTATTTT | CASSSLPTSTDTQYF
TRBD2 | 13 | TRBJ2-4 | few | TRBV20-1 | TGCAGTGCTGGCGGGGGGCCGGGAAACATTCAGTACTTC | CSAGGGPGNIQYF
- | 16 | TRBJ1-2 | - | TRBV4-2 | TGTGCCAGCAGCCACGACGTCGGGGGGGTCGGAGATGGCTACACCTTC | CASSHDVGGVGDGYTF
- | 14 | TRBJ2-2 | - | TRBV5-1 | TGCGCCAGCAGCTTGCTGGTCCCAACCGGGGAGCTGTTTTTT | CASSLLVPTGELFF
- | 11 | TRBJ2-7 | - | TRBV20-1 | TGCAGTGCTGGGGAGGCCTACGAGCAGTACTTC | CSAGEAYEQYF
- | 14 | TRBJ2-1 | few | TRBV4-2 | TGTGCCAGCAGCCAAGATGAGGGGGGGAATGAGCAGTTCTTC | CASSQDEGGNEQFF
- | 16 | TRBJ2-3 | - | TRBV4-2 | TGTGCCAGCAGCCAAGAAAGTATTCCGGGATCAGATACGCAGTATTTT | CASSQESIPGSDTQYF
TRBD2 | 19 | TRBJ2-3 | few | TRBV29-1 | TGCAGCGTTGAAGGAATCAACTTTCCCGGGACTAGGGGCACAGATACGCAGTATTTT | CSVEGINFPGTRGTDTQYF
- | 11 | TRBJ1-2 | few | TRBV20-1 | TGCAGTGGAGAACAGTCTTATGGCTACACCTTC | CSGEQSYGYTF
- | 15 | TRBJ1-6 | - | TRBV4-1 | TGCGCCAGCAGCCAAATAGGGTTTCTGGTTTCACCCCTCCACTTT | CASSQIGFLVSPLHF
- | 11 | TRBJ1-2 | - | TRBV28 | TGTGCCAGCAGCAACCGGGAGGGCTACACCTTC | CASSNREGYTF
TRBD1 | 14 | TRBJ2-7 | - | TRBV20-1 | TGCAGTGTCTCCGGGACAGCCAACTCCTACGAGCAGTACTTC | CSVSGTANSYEQYF
TRBD2 | 15 | TRBJ2-7 | - | TRBV7-6 | TGTGCCAGCAGCTTAAGCTCTAGCGGGGACTACGAGCAGTACTTC | CASSLSSSGDYEQYF
TRBD2 | 17 | TRBJ2-1 | - | TRBV5-1 | TGCGCCAGCAGCTTGGTGGCGGGAGGCCCCTGGCAAGAGACCCAGTTCTTC | CASSLVAGGPWQETQFF
TRBD1 | 15 | TRBJ2-1 | - | TRBV7-9 | TGTGCCAGCAGTTCACCGGGACAGGCCTACAATGAGCAGTTCTTC | CASSSPGQAYNEQFF
TRBD2 | 15 | TRBJ2-5 | - | TRBV7-7 | TGTGCTAGCAGCTCACATCCGACTAGCGGAGAGACCCAGTACTTC | CASSSHPTSGETQYF
- | 15 | TRBJ2-1 | - | TRBV5-1 | TGCGCCAGCAGCAGGGGACAGCGGGAGTGGGGTGAGCAGTTCTTC | CASSRGQREWGEQFF
- | 13 | TRBJ1-2 | - | TRBV9 | TGTGCCAGCAGCACCTCGGGGGCGAAGACATCCACCTTC | CASSTSGAKTSTF
TRBD1 | 18 | TRBJ2-6 | - | TRBV19 | TGTGCCAGTAGTACGGTTACAGGGGGATTAACTGGGGCCAACGTCCTGACTTTC | CASSTVTGGLTGANVLTF
- | 15 | TRBJ1-1 | once | TRBV6-2/TRBV6-3 | TGTGCCAGCAGTAAGAGTGCCGAGTCGGGCACTGAAGCTTTCTTT | CASSKSAESGTEAFF
- | 15 | TRBJ2-3 | - | TRBV9 | TGTGCCAGCAGCGTAGGTAGTATGGCGCCTGATACGCAGTATTTT | CASSVGSMAPDTQYF
TRBD1 | 15 | TRBJ2-5 | - | TRBV4-1 | TGCGCCAGCAGCCCGCCGGACAGGGGAGCGGAGACCCAGTACTTC | CASSPPDRGAETQYF
- | 15 | TRBJ2-3 | - | TRBV12-3/TRBV12-4 | TGTGCCAGCAGTGGTCCGGGACGCGGCACAGATACGCAGTATTTT | CASSGPGRGTDTQYF
- | 13 | TRBJ2-3 | - | TRBV4-3 | TGCGCCAGCAGCCTTATTAAGGGCGATACGCAGTATTTT | CASSLIKGDTQYF
- | 14 | TRBJ2-7 | few | TRBV10-3 | TGTGCCATCAGTGCCCGGAGGGAAGCCTACGAGCAGTACTTC | CAISARREAYEQYF
TRBD2 | 14 | TRBJ2-3 | - | TRBV29-1 | TGCAGCGCAGTGAGCGGGGGAAGGTCAGATACGCAGTATTTT | CSAVSGGRSDTQYF
- | 14 | TRBJ2-2 | - | TRBV29-1 | TGCAGCGTTGGGTCCAGCGTCTTGGCCGGGGAGCTGTTTTTT | CSVGSSVLAGELFF
TRBD2 | 15 | TRBJ2-1 | - | TRBV20-1 | TGCAGTGCTAGGGGATCTAGCGGCCTCTACAATGAGCAGTTCTTC | CSARGSSGLYNEQFF
TRBD2 | 18 | TRBJ2-1 | few | TRBV29-1 | TGCAGCGTTGAGACTCCCTGGAAGAGCGGGAGGCACAACAATGAGCAGTTCTTC | CSVETPWKSGRHNNEQFF
- | 15 | TRBJ2-4 | - | TRBV7-9 | TGTGCCAGCAGCTTAGGGCAGATAGCCAAAAACATTCAGTACTTC | CASSLGQIAKNIQYF
TRBD2 | 15 | TRBJ2-7 | - | TRBV20-1 | TGCAGTGCTTCCGGACTAGCGGGAGTGCCCTACGAGCAGTACTTC | CSASGLAGVPYEQYF